This is a list of T cell receptor beta chains from one sample in a study of PD-1 blockade in classical Hodgkin lymphoma. Libraries were prepared by immunoSEQ multiplex PCR; TCRdb keeps only in-frame clonotypes and omits some of them. The sample records about 13,000 clones, approximately 90% being singletons. The material sequenced was peripheral blood mononuclear cells (PBMCs), taken at baseline. Receptor source: a human donor with classical Hodgkin lymphoma. The CDR3 runs from the conserved cysteine through the conserved F or W.

len	v_gene	CDR3aa
16	TRBV5-8	CASSLVAFGLKETQYF
13	TRBV29-1	CSPRQGGTDTQYF
14	TRBV10-3	CAIRHSISTDTQYF
15	TRBV11-2	CASSLAGAWADTQYF
15	TRBV4-1	CASSQDPGSGEKLFF
17	TRBV2	CASRDPTGQRDNYGYTF
14	TRBV5-1	CASSPGGGSYEQYF
11	TRBV25-1	CASSATDTQYF
14	TRBV2	CASSELREINIQYF
14	TRBV10-1	CADPPAASTDTQYF
13	TRBV7-3	CASSSYPLAEQFF
12	TRBV7-9	CASSLGADTQYF
14	TRBV9	CASSVAPSDYEQYF
13	TRBV14	CASSQDNADTQYF
16	TRBV6-5	CASSYSFLEDYYGYTF
14	TRBV5-1	CASRGTGGGNEQFF
16	TRBV5-1	CASSVDVPEGYNEQFF
16	TRBV7-2	CASSLAAIANTDTQYF